Following are 32 T cell receptor beta chains from one sample sequenced in a study of breast tumors, draining lymph nodes, adjacent tissues. Via MiXCR, TCRdb re-called the multiplex PCR reads, giving one row per CDR3 protein. The repertoire holds 200,000 to 250,000 distinct CDR3 sequences, with roughly 30% as singletons. The lymph nodes were axillary draining lymph nodes from breast cancer patients. The sequencing input was axillary lymph node tissue. The receptors come from a female donor with breast cancer. Some clones in this sample may be carry-over from other donors' samples.

This clonotype has ten or more counts. J is TRBJ2-2 and V is TRBV29-1; weak D call: TRBD2 (5 bases). Germline V gives CDR1 SQVTM, CDR2 ANQGSEA. Between the trimmed V and J ends, which lost 3 bases and 4 bases, there was a span of 15 bases. This CDR3 spans 15 amino acids. For the CDR3, the DNA is TGCAGCGTTGACTCTCCCCGGGGTGGCACCGGGGAGCTGTTTTTT. Translation gives CSVDSPRGGTGELFF.

The J gene is TRBJ2-5, the V gene TRBV11-2; D is possibly TRBD1 or TRBD2 (6 bases each). Trimming took off 2 bases at V and 4 bases at J, with 17 bases between the two ends. Per the germline V gene, CDR1 is SGHAT and CDR2 is FQNNGV. This CDR3 comprises 16 residues. The CDR3 loop is CASSLYGGPQGETQYF. CDR3 coding DNA: TGTGCCAGCAGCTTATATGGGGGGCCGCAGGGAGAGACCCAGTACTTC.

In its sample, this clonotype was seen once. A much larger clone is a single base away; this may be a read error. The conserved closing phenylalanine or tryptophan is absent in this CDR3, likely reflecting a read error. The J gene is TRBJ1-2, the V gene TRBV28; D gene uncertain. The V gene lost 6 bases and the J gene lost 0 bases, with 8 bases spanning the gap. There are 13 residues in the CDR3. Germline V lookup: CDR1 MDHEN, CDR2 SYDVKM. The DNA for the CDR3 is TGTGCCAGCAGACACGCTACTAACTATGGCTACACCTCC. The encoded protein is CASRHATNYGYTS.

This clonotype was observed many times. The V gene is TRBV7-9, the J gene TRBJ2-1; tentative D call: TRBD2 (7 bases). CDR1 and CDR2 from the germline V gene are SEHNR and FQNEAQ (reference sequence). The CDR3 length is 17 residues. Trimming left V 0 bases short and J 7 bases short, with 19 bases between. The CDR3 is CASSLAGGAGRVNEQFF. CDR3 sequence (DNA): TGTGCCAGCAGCTTAGCGGGGGGGGCAGGGCGGGTTAATGAGCAGTTCTTC.

The CDR3 spells CASSLEGANVLTF. DNA for the CDR3: TGTGCCAGCAGCTTAGAGGGGGCCAACGTCCTGACTTTC. The chain links TRBV11-2 to TRBJ2-6; D is ambiguous. The germline V gene has CDR1 SGHAT and CDR2 FQNNGV. The CDR3 has 13 amino acids. Trimming took 0 bases from V and 4 from J, leaving 1 base between them.

The chain employs TRBV9 and TRBJ2-2; TRBD2 matches at 13 bases. The length of the CDR3 is 17 residues. Germline CDR1 reads SGDLS; CDR2 reads YYNGEE. V lost 5 bases and J lost 10; bases outside the gene matches: 14. The CDR3 protein is CASSDAGLAGLHAELFF. The DNA of the CDR3 is TGTGCCAGCAGTGACGCGGGACTAGCGGGATTGCACGCGGAGCTGTTTTTT.

Many counts were recorded for this clonotype. V gene TRBV7-2 combines with J gene TRBJ2-1; 10 positions agree with TRBD2. Per germline, CDR1 SGHTA and CDR2 FQGNSA. J lost 7 bases, V lost 6 bases, and 9 bases had no gene match. CDR3 length: 15 amino acids. In DNA form, the CDR3 reads TGTGCCAGCAGTTCTCCTAGCGGGAGTGAAAATGAGCAGTTCTTC. Translating it yields CASSSPSGSENEQFF.

There are many counts of this clonotype. The chain employs TRBV18 and TRBJ2-7; 9 positions match TRBD1. The CDR3 spans 14 residues. V shed 2 bases and J 2 bases; nucleotides not matched to a gene: 1. Germline CDR1 and CDR2: KGHSH and LQKENI. The CDR3 sequence is CASSPGTGTYEQYF. CDR3 nucleotides: TGTGCCAGCTCACCAGGGACAGGGACCTACGAGCAGTACTTC.

This clonotype was counted ten times or more. The rearrangement links TRBV2 to TRBJ2-7, with D uncertain. Trimming pared 6 bases from V and 2 bases from J, leaving 17 bases between. The CDR3 contains 15 residues. The germline CDR1 and CDR2 sequences are SNHLY and FYNNEI. In DNA, the CDR3 is TGTGCCAGCAGGGGTGAGAGAGGCCCCCCCTACGAGCAGTACTTC. It yields the protein CASRGERGPPYEQYF.

At least ten counts were recorded for this clonotype. V gene TRBV6-6 combines with J gene TRBJ1-2, with 7 bases that match TRBD1. Germline trimming cut 5 bases from V and 6 bases from J; bases unmatched to any gene: 9. The CDR3 consists of 14 residues. Germline values: CDR1 MNHNY, CDR2 SVGAGI (reference sequence). This CDR3 reads CASSALRGQNGYTF. The DNA of the CDR3 is TGTGCCAGCAGTGCTCTGAGGGGGCAGAATGGCTACACCTTC.

This clonotype came up once. The chain couples TRBV29-1 to TRBJ1-6, with TRBD1 as a possible D gene (6 bases). Germline V gene sequence: CDR1 SQVTM, CDR2 ANQGSEA. This CDR3 region has 12 residues. V dropped 5 bases and J dropped 12 bases, with 14 bases sitting between them. CDR3 sequence (DNA): TGCAGCGTTCAGACAGGAGGTCAACCCCTCCACTTT. Protein sequence: CSVQTGGQPLHF.

The chain carries TRBV4-1 and TRBJ1-1, with D perhaps TRBD1 (6 bases). Trimming left V 3 bases short and J 0 bases short, with 11 bases between. Germline CDR1 MGHRA, CDR2 YSYEKL. The CDR3 loop spans 15 amino acids. Written as DNA, the CDR3 is TGCGCCAGCAGCCAGGGCAGGGGAATGAACACTGAAGCTTTCTTT. This gives the protein CASSQGRGMNTEAFF.

V is TRBV12-3 or TRBV12-4 and J is TRBJ2-4, with D uncertain. This CDR3 region has 16 residues. Trimming removed 5 bases at V and 0 bases at J, with 14 bases between. The CDR3 is CASSDLNCLAKNIQYF. CDR3 sequence (DNA): TGTGCCAGCAGTGACTTAAACTGCCTAGCCAAAAACATTCAGTACTTC.

In this sample, this clonotype turned up many times. The chain employs TRBV29-1 and TRBJ1-1; 7 bases line up with TRBD1. J lost 4 bases, V lost 6 bases, and 8 bases had no gene match. There are 13 residues in the CDR3. Germline CDR1 and CDR2: SQVTM and ANQGSEA. The CDR3 region is CSVGRQGGTEAFF. The CDR3 DNA is TGCAGCGTCGGAAGACAGGGTGGCACTGAAGCTTTCTTT.

Ten or more counts support this clonotype. V gene TRBV12-3 or TRBV12-4 combines with J gene TRBJ1-5; TRBD1 agrees at 8 bases. The CDR3 has 15 amino acids. V was pared by 5 bases and J by 8 bases, with 11 bases of the junction left unmatched. CDR3 DNA: TGTGCCAGCAGTCCGAGCCGGACAGGGATAGAGCCCCAGCATTTT. Translating gives CASSPSRTGIEPQHF.

This clonotype was detected a few times. V usage is TRBV28 and J usage is TRBJ2-7; TRBD2 matches at 9 bases. This CDR3 spans 15 amino acids. The germline V gene encodes CDR1 MDHEN and CDR2 SYDVKM. The V and J ends lost 3 bases and 6 bases, in that order; junction bases with no gene match: 9. The DNA of the CDR3 is TGTGCCAGCAGTTTTCTTCTAGCGGGACCTCGCGAGCAGTACTTC. Amino acid sequence: CASSFLLAGPREQYF.

The chain carries TRBV7-8 and TRBJ1-3; no clear D. This CDR3 spans 15 amino acids. The germline CDR1 and CDR2 sequences are SGHVS and FQNEAQ. The ends were cut back, 5 bases at V and 0 bases at J, with 11 bases in the middle. CDR3 region: CASSPTGNSGNTIYF. CDR3 nucleotides: TGTGCCAGCAGCCCCACGGGGAACTCTGGAAACACCATATATTTT.

Regarding this clonotype: A much larger clone differs by one base, so this may be a read error. The V and J genes are TRBV20-1 and TRBJ1-2, with TRBD1 matching over 11 bases. In germline, CDR1 is DFQATT, CDR2 SNEGSKA (reference sequence). The CDR3 is 13 residues long. For the CDR3, the DNA is TGCAGTGCTGCGGACAGGGGGCTCTATGCCTACACCTTC. It codes for CSAADRGLYAYTF.

This chain uses TRBV15 with TRBJ1-2; D gene ambiguous. The V end lost 0 bases, the J end lost 4 bases, and 27 bases lay between the germline ends. This CDR3 has 20 amino acids. Looked up from germline, CDR1 is LNHNV and CDR2 is YYDKDF (reference sequence). The CDR3 sequence: CATSRDDGVNTGELAYGYTF. CDR3 nucleotides: TGTGCCACCAGCAGAGACGATGGGGTGAACACCGGGGAGCTGGCCTATGGCTACACCTTC.

This clonotype came up many times. The chain joins TRBV6-6 to TRBJ2-3; D might be TRBD2 (6 bases). The CDR3 is 13 residues long. Per germline, CDR1 MNHNY and CDR2 SVGAGI (reference sequence). The ends were cut back, 7 bases at V and 0 bases at J, with 8 bases in the middle. CDR3 in DNA: TGTGCCAGCATTGGGACTAGCACAGATACGCAGTATTTT. Translation: CASIGTSTDTQYF.

V usage is TRBV12-3 or TRBV12-4 and J usage is TRBJ2-7; D might be TRBD1 or TRBD2, each matching 5 bases. Trimming pared 3 bases from V and 6 bases from J, leaving 12 bases between. The CDR3 runs 13 residues. The CDR3 here is CASSFREGVEQYF. In DNA form, the CDR3 reads TGTGCCAGCAGTTTCCGGGAAGGGGTCGAGCAGTACTTC.

The sample holds many counts of this clonotype. The V gene is TRBV29-1, the J gene TRBJ2-3; 7 nucleotides agree with TRBD2. Germline CDR1 SQVTM, CDR2 ANQGSEA. Trimming took 4 bases from V and 6 from J; bases not matched to a gene: 4. CDR3 size: 12 residues. This chain's CDR3 is CSVAREMDTQYF. The DNA of the CDR3 is TGCAGCGTTGCGCGGGAGATGGATACGCAGTATTTT.

A note on this clonotype: A read error is possible here, since a much larger clone lies one base away. The chain recombines TRBV6-5 with TRBJ2-1; no firm D call. The CDR3 spans 13 residues. V was clipped by 5 bases and J by 6 bases, with 11 bases between them. Germline CDR1 reads MNHEY; CDR2 reads SVGAGI. For the CDR3, the DNA is TGTGCCAGCAGTCACCCGGAAGTCAATGAGCAGTTCTTC. It translates to CASSHPEVNEQFF.

This chain connects TRBV7-9 to TRBJ2-1; TRBD1 or TRBD2 may be the D gene (5 bases each). The CDR3 has 18 amino acids. V gave up 3 bases and J gave up 2 bases, with 20 bases separating them. The germline V gene encodes CDR1 SEHNR and CDR2 FQNEAQ (reference sequence). Here the CDR3 reads CASSFGDLTKGAYNEQFF. CDR3 nucleotide sequence: TGTGCCAGCAGCTTCGGGGACCTGACGAAAGGTGCCTACAATGAGCAGTTCTTC.

This clonotype was seen at least ten times. CDR3 sequence reads: CASTQSTDTQYF. CDR3 sequence (DNA): TGTGCCAGCACCCAAAGCACAGATACGCAGTATTTT. The J gene is TRBJ2-3, the V gene TRBV2; D is unclear. V was clipped by 7 bases and J by 0 bases, with 5 bases between them. Germline V gene data show CDR1 as SNHLY and CDR2 as FYNNEI. The CDR3 sequence is 12 residues long.

This clonotype appeared many times. J is TRBJ2-1 and V is TRBV20-1, with D hard to call. The CDR3 length is 11 residues. In germline, CDR1 is DFQATT, CDR2 SNEGSKA (reference sequence). The V end lost 3 bases, the J end lost 4 bases, and 4 bases lay between the germline ends. This CDR3 is CSASIYNEQFF. Here the CDR3 DNA reads TGCAGTGCTAGCATATACAATGAGCAGTTCTTC.

Note on this clonotype: This may stem from a read error, because a much larger clone lies one nucleotide away. The V and J genes are TRBV20-1 and TRBJ2-1; no firm D call. In germline, CDR1 is DFQATT, CDR2 SNEGSKA (reference sequence). This CDR3 contains 11 residues. CDR3 coding DNA: TGCAGTGCTAGCCGGAACAATGAGCAGTCCTTC. Translating it yields CSASRNNEQSF.

At least ten counts were recorded for this clonotype. The chain links TRBV20-1 to TRBJ2-1; D gene unclear. The V end was cut by 5 bases, the J end by 6 bases, with 20 bases between. This CDR3 spans 15 amino acids. Germline V lookup: CDR1 DFQATT, CDR2 SNEGSKA (reference sequence). The CDR3 loop reads CSAPVGMEWGNEQFF. As DNA, the CDR3 is TGCAGTGCTCCGGTCGGTATGGAGTGGGGCAATGAGCAGTTCTTC.

As concerns this clonotype: A much larger clone differs by one base, so this may be a read error. The J gene is TRBJ2-7, the V gene TRBV5-1; 13 bases are shared with TRBD2. The CDR3 extends over 13 amino acids. Germline values: CDR1 SGHRS, CDR2 YFSETQ. In DNA, the CDR3 is TGCGCCTCGCGGACTAGCGGGAGCTACGACCAGTACTTC. It yields the protein CASRTSGSYDQYF.

In its sample, this clonotype was seen many times. CDR3 coding DNA: TGTGCCAGCAGCGGGGCCATAAGAGGGAACTATGGCTACACCTTC. Protein: CASSGAIRGNYGYTF. This chain uses TRBV5-6 with TRBJ1-2, with a possible D match to TRBD1 (5 bases). The CDR3 sequence is 15 residues long. V lost 4 bases, J lost 2 bases, and 15 bases lay in between. Germline V gene sequence: CDR1 SGHDT, CDR2 YYEEEE.

This clonotype was counted many times. The J gene is TRBJ1-2, the V gene TRBV6-6; D is possibly TRBD1 (5 bases). The germline V and J ends were trimmed by 9 bases and 2 bases, with 10 bases remaining between them. This CDR3 comprises 12 residues. In germline, CDR1 is MNHNY, CDR2 SVGAGI (reference sequence). CDR3 loop: CARRQKNYGYTF. Here the CDR3 DNA reads TGTGCCAGGAGACAGAAAAACTATGGCTACACCTTC.

This clonotype was recorded at least ten times. The chain recombines TRBV18 with TRBJ2-5; D unresolved. V dropped 4 bases and J dropped 1 base, with 10 bases sitting between them. From germline, CDR1 is KGHSH and CDR2 LQKENI. The CDR3 totals 14 residues. The CDR3 sequence is CASSREWGQETQYF. DNA for the CDR3: TGTGCCAGCTCACGTGAATGGGGCCAAGAGACCCAGTACTTC. The variable domain in full, with the rest retrieved from reference TRBV18 and TRBJ2-5, is NAGVMQNPRHLVRRRGQEARLRCSPMKGHSHVYWYRQLPEEGLKFMVYLQKENIIDESGMPKERFSAEFPKEGPSILRIQQVVRGDSAAYFCASSREWGQETQYFGPGTRLLVL.